The present T cell receptor (beta chain) was sequenced within a study of blood T cell repertoires in COVID-19. Under the authors' procedure: Amplified reference gene primers provided the basis for estimating nucleated cell counts. Some clones are missing from TCRdb's copy, which holds only in-frame ones; the method was immunoSEQ multiplex PCR. V, J and clone size are taken as reported in that table, and D and trimming were inferred from the DNA itself. The sample records around 100,000 clones, about nine tenths being singletons. This clone is termed medium-sized. The CDR3 runs to 18 residues. Per germline, CDR1 LGHNA and CDR2 YNFKEQ. V gave up 3 bases and J gave up 0 bases, with 15 bases separating them.

This chain uses TRBV4-2 with TRBJ1-6; perhaps TRBD1 as D (5 bases). Material for sequencing was peripheral blood. This clonotype was obtained from a man aged 45 to 65 with acute or convalescent COVID-19. The CDR3 reads CASSQEDSRSSYNSPLHF. The CDR3 nucleotides read TGTGCCAGCAGCCAGGAAGACAGTAGAAGCTCCTATAATTCACCCCTCCACTTT.